This is a list of T cell receptor beta chains from one sample in a study of T cells after yellow fever vaccination. TCRdb passed the 5' RACE reads through MiXCR, listing each CDR3 protein once. The table shows 100,000 to 150,000 distinct CDR3 sequences, with around 9.8% occurring only once. The sequenced sample was CD8+ T cells sorted from PBMCs, obtained on the day of the yellow fever booster vaccination. Receptors originate from a man aged 18 to 35 who received the YFV17D yellow fever vaccine. Each CDR3 is given with its conserved first and last residue. A D gene is named only where the DNA matches it firmly. Size is stated for part of the rows, as once, few or many counts, or as a class when the clone is expanded.

CDR3 DNA: TGCGCCAGCAGCTCCCCCCCTGCGGGGCCTTACAATGAGCAGTTCTTC; CDR3 protein: CASSSPPAGPYNEQFF; V gene: TRBV5-1; J gene: TRBJ2-1; clone size: -; CDR3 length: 16; D gene: -
CDR3 DNA: TGTGCCAGCAGCCGTATAGGGGGCACTGAAGCTTTCTTT; CDR3 protein: CASSRIGGTEAFF; V gene: TRBV7-2; J gene: TRBJ1-1; clone size: -; CDR3 length: 13; D gene: -
CDR3 DNA: TGTGCCAGCAGCTCCGGGACAGGGAGGAAGGGGGAGCTGTTTTTT; CDR3 protein: CASSSGTGRKGELFF; V gene: TRBV5-4; J gene: TRBJ2-2; clone size: -; CDR3 length: 15; D gene: TRBD1
CDR3 DNA: TGTGCCAGCAGTTACTCGAAGGGGGGAGACGAGACCCAGTACTTC; CDR3 protein: CASSYSKGGDETQYF; V gene: TRBV6-5; J gene: TRBJ2-5; clone size: -; CDR3 length: 15; D gene: -
CDR3 DNA: TGTGCCAGTAGAATGGGTAGTGGAGAGACCGGGGAGCTGTTTTTT; CDR3 protein: CASRMGSGETGELFF; V gene: TRBV19; J gene: TRBJ2-2; clone size: -; CDR3 length: 15; D gene: -
CDR3 DNA: TGTGCCAGCAGCCCGAACGGACTTGAAGAGTACTTC; CDR3 protein: CASSPNGLEEYF; V gene: TRBV5-5; J gene: TRBJ2-7; clone size: -; CDR3 length: 12; D gene: -
CDR3 DNA: TGTGCCAGCTCACCGCCGCGGGAGGGCGAGGGAGGTGAGCAGTTCTTC; CDR3 protein: CASSPPREGEGGEQFF; V gene: TRBV18; J gene: TRBJ2-1; clone size: few; CDR3 length: 16; D gene: TRBD2
CDR3 DNA: TGTGCCAGCAGCCGCTCCGGTGAGACCCAGTACTTC; CDR3 protein: CASSRSGETQYF; V gene: TRBV3-1; J gene: TRBJ2-5; clone size: few; CDR3 length: 12; D gene: -
CDR3 DNA: TGTGCCAGCGGGCGGGACACCTACTCTGGGGCCAACGTCCTGACTTTC; CDR3 protein: CASGRDTYSGANVLTF; V gene: TRBV6-1; J gene: TRBJ2-6; clone size: -; CDR3 length: 16; D gene: -
CDR3 DNA: TGTGCCAGCAGTTACTCTGGGACAGAAAACACCGGGGAGCTGTTTTTT; CDR3 protein: CASSYSGTENTGELFF; V gene: TRBV6-2/TRBV6-3; J gene: TRBJ2-2; clone size: -; CDR3 length: 16; D gene: TRBD1
CDR3 DNA: TGCAGTGCTAGGCCCTTAGGTGGGGGCGATGGCTACACCTTC; CDR3 protein: CSARPLGGGDGYTF; V gene: TRBV20-1; J gene: TRBJ1-2; clone size: few; CDR3 length: 14; D gene: -
CDR3 DNA: TGCGCCAGCAGCCAAGATGAGTTCGGGATAACTGAAGCTTTCTTT; CDR3 protein: CASSQDEFGITEAFF; V gene: TRBV4-1; J gene: TRBJ1-1; clone size: few; CDR3 length: 15; D gene: -
CDR3 DNA: TGCGCCAGCAGCCAGCTAGCGGAAGAGACCCAGTACTTC; CDR3 protein: CASSQLAEETQYF; V gene: TRBV4-1; J gene: TRBJ2-5; clone size: -; CDR3 length: 13; D gene: TRBD2
CDR3 DNA: TGCGCCAGCAGCAGACAGACCTTTCCTACGAACACTGAAGCTTTCTTT; CDR3 protein: CASSRQTFPTNTEAFF; V gene: TRBV4-1; J gene: TRBJ1-1; clone size: few; CDR3 length: 16; D gene: -
CDR3 DNA: TGCGCCAGCAGCCAAGACTGGGGAGACCGACCCCTCCACTTT; CDR3 protein: CASSQDWGDRPLHF; V gene: TRBV4-3; J gene: TRBJ1-6; clone size: few; CDR3 length: 14; D gene: -
CDR3 DNA: TGTGCTAGTGGTTTGTCGCCCCGGGACACCAGGGATGGCTACACCTTC; CDR3 protein: CASGLSPRDTRDGYTF; V gene: TRBV12-5; J gene: TRBJ1-2; clone size: few; CDR3 length: 16; D gene: -
CDR3 DNA: TGCGCCAGCAGCCAAGGATCGTCGGGCTACACCTTC; CDR3 protein: CASSQGSSGYTF; V gene: TRBV4-1; J gene: TRBJ1-2; clone size: many; CDR3 length: 12; D gene: -
CDR3 DNA: TGCAGCAGTACTAGCGGGGGATTCCAAGAGACCCAGTACTTC; CDR3 protein: CSSTSGGFQETQYF; V gene: TRBV20-1; J gene: TRBJ2-5; clone size: -; CDR3 length: 14; D gene: TRBD2
CDR3 DNA: TGCAGTGCTAAGTCCGCAGGGGTCAGCTCCTACGAGCAGTACTTC; CDR3 protein: CSAKSAGVSSYEQYF; V gene: TRBV20-1; J gene: TRBJ2-7; clone size: many; CDR3 length: 15; D gene: -
CDR3 DNA: TGTGCCACCAGTGATTTGCAACAGTTTTCTGGGGCCAACGTCCTGACTTTC; CDR3 protein: CATSDLQQFSGANVLTF; V gene: TRBV24-1; J gene: TRBJ2-6; clone size: once; CDR3 length: 17; D gene: -
CDR3 DNA: TGTGCCAGCGGGGGTTCGGGACAGATATACAATGAGCAGTTCTTC; CDR3 protein: CASGGSGQIYNEQFF; V gene: TRBV7-9; J gene: TRBJ2-1; clone size: few; CDR3 length: 15; D gene: TRBD1
CDR3 DNA: TGTGCCAGCCGAACAGCAGTAGCCAAAAACATTCAGTACTTC; CDR3 protein: CASRTAVAKNIQYF; V gene: TRBV6-2/TRBV6-3; J gene: TRBJ2-4; clone size: few; CDR3 length: 14; D gene: -
CDR3 DNA: TGTGCCAGTGGGTCCAATAGCAATCAGCCCCAGCATTTT; CDR3 protein: CASGSNSNQPQHF; V gene: TRBV19; J gene: TRBJ1-5; clone size: few; CDR3 length: 13; D gene: -
CDR3 DNA: TGCGCCAGCAGCCAAGTACACCGTGGAACCGGGGAGCTGTTTTTT; CDR3 protein: CASSQVHRGTGELFF; V gene: TRBV4-1; J gene: TRBJ2-2; clone size: few; CDR3 length: 15; D gene: -
CDR3 DNA: TGCAGTGCCAGCGGCCTAGCTTTAGGCACAGATACGCAGTATTTT; CDR3 protein: CSASGLALGTDTQYF; V gene: TRBV20-1; J gene: TRBJ2-3; clone size: many; CDR3 length: 15; D gene: -
CDR3 DNA: TGCGCCAGCCTAGAGACATGGGGTACGATGAACACTGAAGCTTTCTTT; CDR3 protein: CASLETWGTMNTEAFF; V gene: TRBV4-3; J gene: TRBJ1-1; clone size: many; CDR3 length: 16; D gene: -
CDR3 DNA: TGTGCCAGCAGCAAACCGGGACAACAAGATACGCAGTATTTT; CDR3 protein: CASSKPGQQDTQYF; V gene: TRBV7-9; J gene: TRBJ2-3; clone size: few; CDR3 length: 14; D gene: -
CDR3 DNA: TGTGCCAGCAGCTTAGAGGCCGTGAATGAGCAGTTCTTC; CDR3 protein: CASSLEAVNEQFF; V gene: TRBV11-3; J gene: TRBJ2-1; clone size: -; CDR3 length: 13; D gene: -
CDR3 DNA: TGCAGCGTTAAATCCCCCCCGGTCACAGATACGCAGTATTTT; CDR3 protein: CSVKSPPVTDTQYF; V gene: TRBV29-1; J gene: TRBJ2-3; clone size: few; CDR3 length: 14; D gene: -
CDR3 DNA: TGCGCCAGCAGCCAGGGACTAGGGGGGGAAAACATTCAGTACTTC; CDR3 protein: CASSQGLGGENIQYF; V gene: TRBV4-3; J gene: TRBJ2-4; clone size: -; CDR3 length: 15; D gene: TRBD2
CDR3 DNA: TGTGCCAGCAGCAAACGCCCCGGGCAGGGGAAGTATGGCAATCAGCCCCAGCATTTT; CDR3 protein: CASSKRPGQGKYGNQPQHF; V gene: TRBV21-1; J gene: TRBJ1-5; clone size: many; CDR3 length: 19; D gene: -
CDR3 DNA: TGTGCCAGCAGTTACTCGACCGGGGCCCGGAACACTGAAGCTTTCTTT; CDR3 protein: CASSYSTGARNTEAFF; V gene: TRBV6-5; J gene: TRBJ1-1; clone size: few; CDR3 length: 16; D gene: -
CDR3 DNA: TGTGCCAGCACCCACAGGGGGGTCGCTGGGGCCAACGTCCTGACTTTC; CDR3 protein: CASTHRGVAGANVLTF; V gene: TRBV13; J gene: TRBJ2-6; clone size: -; CDR3 length: 16; D gene: TRBD1
CDR3 DNA: TGTGCCAGCAGCTCACTAAGCGGGGGTGCCACAGATACGCAGTATTTT; CDR3 protein: CASSSLSGGATDTQYF; V gene: TRBV7-6; J gene: TRBJ2-3; clone size: few; CDR3 length: 16; D gene: TRBD2
CDR3 DNA: TGTGCCAGCTCACCATCAGGGTACCAAGAGACCCAGTACTTC; CDR3 protein: CASSPSGYQETQYF; V gene: TRBV18; J gene: TRBJ2-5; clone size: -; CDR3 length: 14; D gene: -
CDR3 DNA: TGTGCCAGCAGTCCTGACTTAAAAGAGACCCAGTACTTC; CDR3 protein: CASSPDLKETQYF; V gene: TRBV6-2/TRBV6-3; J gene: TRBJ2-5; clone size: few; CDR3 length: 13; D gene: -
CDR3 DNA: TGCGCCAGCAGCCCAGAGATGCCGGACGACTATGGCTACACCTTC; CDR3 protein: CASSPEMPDDYGYTF; V gene: TRBV4-3; J gene: TRBJ1-2; clone size: -; CDR3 length: 15; D gene: -
CDR3 DNA: TGCGCCAGCAGCCAAGTGGGGCGGGGCGGGGCGAACACTGAAGCTTTCTTT; CDR3 protein: CASSQVGRGGANTEAFF; V gene: TRBV4-1; J gene: TRBJ1-1; clone size: -; CDR3 length: 17; D gene: -
CDR3 DNA: TGTGCCACCACCGCATCGGACAGGACAGATACGCAGTATTTT; CDR3 protein: CATTASDRTDTQYF; V gene: TRBV24-1; J gene: TRBJ2-3; clone size: few; CDR3 length: 14; D gene: TRBD1
CDR3 DNA: TGTGCCAGCAGTGGGACAGGACACTACGAGCAGTACTTC; CDR3 protein: CASSGTGHYEQYF; V gene: TRBV6-2/TRBV6-3; J gene: TRBJ2-7; clone size: few; CDR3 length: 13; D gene: TRBD1
CDR3 DNA: TGTGCCAGCAGTTTACAGTCCGGGCTTCGGACTGAAGCTTTCTTT; CDR3 protein: CASSLQSGLRTEAFF; V gene: TRBV12-3/TRBV12-4; J gene: TRBJ1-1; clone size: many; CDR3 length: 15; D gene: -
CDR3 DNA: TGTGCCAGCAGTGAATTCCCTAGCGGGGACCAAGAGACCCAGTACTTC; CDR3 protein: CASSEFPSGDQETQYF; V gene: TRBV25-1; J gene: TRBJ2-5; clone size: many; CDR3 length: 16; D gene: TRBD2
CDR3 DNA: TGCAGCGTTGAGAACAGGGGCGGACAAGAGACCCAGTACTTC; CDR3 protein: CSVENRGGQETQYF; V gene: TRBV29-1; J gene: TRBJ2-5; clone size: few; CDR3 length: 14; D gene: TRBD1
CDR3 DNA: TGCAGTGCTAGAGTTAAACAGGAAAGGGAGTTCTGGAGAAACACCATATATTTT; CDR3 protein: CSARVKQEREFWRNTIYF; V gene: TRBV20-1; J gene: TRBJ1-3; clone size: -; CDR3 length: 18; D gene: -
CDR3 DNA: TGTGCCACCAGCGGCAACCGGGACAGGACCTACGAGCAGTACTTC; CDR3 protein: CATSGNRDRTYEQYF; V gene: TRBV15; J gene: TRBJ2-7; clone size: -; CDR3 length: 15; D gene: TRBD1
CDR3 DNA: TGCAGTGCTTCGGCGGGCTACAATGAGCAGTTCTTC; CDR3 protein: CSASAGYNEQFF; V gene: TRBV20-1; J gene: TRBJ2-1; clone size: many; CDR3 length: 12; D gene: -
CDR3 DNA: TGTGCCAGCAGTTACGGGGGGGCCCCCCAAGAGACCCAGTACTTC; CDR3 protein: CASSYGGAPQETQYF; V gene: TRBV6-5; J gene: TRBJ2-5; clone size: few; CDR3 length: 15; D gene: -
CDR3 DNA: TGCGCCAGCAGCCAACAAGCGGGGTCAAACAATGAGCAGTTCTTC; CDR3 protein: CASSQQAGSNNEQFF; V gene: TRBV4-3; J gene: TRBJ2-1; clone size: many; CDR3 length: 15; D gene: TRBD2
CDR3 DNA: TGTGCCAGCAGCTTGGTTCAGGACTTCTATGGCTACACCTTC; CDR3 protein: CASSLVQDFYGYTF; V gene: TRBV5-6; J gene: TRBJ1-2; clone size: few; CDR3 length: 14; D gene: -
CDR3 DNA: TGCAGCGTTGATGGCCCCGAACCCCATTTT; CDR3 protein: CSVDGPEPHF; V gene: TRBV29-1; J gene: TRBJ2-3; clone size: -; CDR3 length: 10; D gene: -
CDR3 DNA: TGTGCCAGCAGAGTTGGGGGCTTATACAATGAGCAGTTCTTC; CDR3 protein: CASRVGGLYNEQFF; V gene: TRBV2; J gene: TRBJ2-1; clone size: few; CDR3 length: 14; D gene: -
CDR3 DNA: TGTGCCAGTAGCCGGACTAGCGGCACCTACAATGAGCAGTTCTTC; CDR3 protein: CASSRTSGTYNEQFF; V gene: TRBV19; J gene: TRBJ2-1; clone size: many; CDR3 length: 15; D gene: TRBD2
CDR3 DNA: TGTGCCAGCGACTCCCCGGGGAGCTACGAGCAGTACTTC; CDR3 protein: CASDSPGSYEQYF; V gene: TRBV6-2/TRBV6-3; J gene: TRBJ2-7; clone size: -; CDR3 length: 13; D gene: -
CDR3 DNA: TGTGCCAGCAGGCTGGGGACAGGAACCCTACACGAGCAGTTCTTC; CDR3 protein: CASRLGTGTLHEQFF; V gene: TRBV27; J gene: TRBJ2-1; clone size: few; CDR3 length: 15; D gene: TRBD1